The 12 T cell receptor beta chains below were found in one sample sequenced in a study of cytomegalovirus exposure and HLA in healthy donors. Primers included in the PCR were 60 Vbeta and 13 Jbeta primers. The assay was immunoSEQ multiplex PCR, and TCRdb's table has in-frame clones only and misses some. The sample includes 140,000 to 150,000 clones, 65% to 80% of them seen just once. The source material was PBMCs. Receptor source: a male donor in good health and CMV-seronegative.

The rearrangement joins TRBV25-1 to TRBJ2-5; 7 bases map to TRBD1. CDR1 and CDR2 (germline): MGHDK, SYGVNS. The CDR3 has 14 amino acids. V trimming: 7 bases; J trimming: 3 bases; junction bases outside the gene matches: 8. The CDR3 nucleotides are TGTGCCAGCACCGAAGGGACAGCAAAAGAGACCCAGTACTTC. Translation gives CASTEGTAKETQYF.

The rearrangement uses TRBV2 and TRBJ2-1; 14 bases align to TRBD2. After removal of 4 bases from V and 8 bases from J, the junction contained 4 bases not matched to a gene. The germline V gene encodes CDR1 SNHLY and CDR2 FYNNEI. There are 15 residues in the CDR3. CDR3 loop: CASSAGTSGSHEQFF. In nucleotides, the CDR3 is TGTGCCAGCAGTGCCGGGACTAGCGGGAGCCATGAGCAGTTCTTC. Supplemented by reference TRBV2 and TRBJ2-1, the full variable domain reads EPEVTQTPSHQVTQMGQEVILRCVPISNHLYFYWYRQILGQKVEFLVSFYNNEISEKSEIFDDQFSVERPDGSNFTLKIRSTKLEDSAMYFCASSAGTSGSHEQFFGPGTRLTVL.

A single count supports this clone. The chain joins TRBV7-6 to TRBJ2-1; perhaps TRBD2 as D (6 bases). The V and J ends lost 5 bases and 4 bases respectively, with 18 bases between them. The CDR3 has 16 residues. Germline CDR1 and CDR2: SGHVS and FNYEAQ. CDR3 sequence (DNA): TGTGCCAGCAGCCAAGGACTATCCGCTCAATACAATGAGCAGTTCTTC. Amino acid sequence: CASSQGLSAQYNEQFF.

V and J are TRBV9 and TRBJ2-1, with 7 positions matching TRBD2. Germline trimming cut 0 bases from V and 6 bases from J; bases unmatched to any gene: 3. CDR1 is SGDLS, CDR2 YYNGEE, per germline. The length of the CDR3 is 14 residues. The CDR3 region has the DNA TGTGCCAGCAGCGTAGCGGGAGGAAGCAATGAGCAGTTCTTC. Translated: CASSVAGGSNEQFF. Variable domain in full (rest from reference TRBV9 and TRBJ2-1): DSGVTQTPKHLITATGQRVTLRCSPRSGDLSVYWYQQSLDQGLQFLIQYYNGEERAKGNILERFSAQQFPDLHSELNLSSLELGDSALYFCASSVAGGSNEQFFGPGTRLTVL.

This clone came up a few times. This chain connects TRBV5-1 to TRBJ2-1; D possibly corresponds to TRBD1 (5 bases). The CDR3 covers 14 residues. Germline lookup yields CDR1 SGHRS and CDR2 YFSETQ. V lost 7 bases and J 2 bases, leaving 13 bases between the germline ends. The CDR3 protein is CASPQDKPYNEQFF. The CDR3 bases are TGCGCCAGCCCCCAGGACAAGCCCTACAATGAGCAGTTCTTC.

In DNA form, the CDR3 reads TGTGCCAGCTCAGCGGAGAGAAATGAAAAACTGTTTTTT. Amino acid sequence: CASSAERNEKLFF. This chain links TRBV18 with TRBJ1-4; no definite D call. With 5 bases removed from V and 5 bases from J, the gap between germline ends came to 9 bases. CDR3 length: 13 amino acids. The germline CDR1 and CDR2 sequences are KGHSH and LQKENI.

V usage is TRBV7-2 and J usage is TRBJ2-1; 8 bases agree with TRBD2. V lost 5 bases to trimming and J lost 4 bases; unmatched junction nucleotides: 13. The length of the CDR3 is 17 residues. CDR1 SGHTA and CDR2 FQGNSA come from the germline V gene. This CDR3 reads CASSPGPVSGAYNEQFF. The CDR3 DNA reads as TGTGCCAGCAGCCCCGGACCTGTTAGCGGGGCTTACAATGAGCAGTTCTTC.

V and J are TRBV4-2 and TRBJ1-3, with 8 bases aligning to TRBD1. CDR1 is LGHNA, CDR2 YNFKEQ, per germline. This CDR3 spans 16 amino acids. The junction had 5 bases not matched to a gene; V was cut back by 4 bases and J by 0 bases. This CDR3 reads CASSRPGQGSGNTIYF. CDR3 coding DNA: TGTGCCAGCAGCCGCCCCGGACAGGGCTCTGGAAACACCATATATTTT.

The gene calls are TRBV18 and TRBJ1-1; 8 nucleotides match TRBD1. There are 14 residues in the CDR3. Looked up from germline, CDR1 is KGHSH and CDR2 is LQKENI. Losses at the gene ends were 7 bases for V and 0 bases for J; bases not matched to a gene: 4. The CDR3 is CASWGGQVNTEAFF. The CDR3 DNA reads TGTGCCAGCTGGGGGGGACAGGTGAACACTGAAGCTTTCTTT.

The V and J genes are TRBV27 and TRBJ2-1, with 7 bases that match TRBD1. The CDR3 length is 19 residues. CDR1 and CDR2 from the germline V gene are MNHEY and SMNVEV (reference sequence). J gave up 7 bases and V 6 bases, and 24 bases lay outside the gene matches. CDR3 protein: CASRGVETGLASRGNEQFF. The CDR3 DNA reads TGTGCCAGCAGAGGAGTCGAGACAGGGCTCGCCTCCAGGGGGAATGAGCAGTTCTTC.

This CDR3 is CASSASGVGYEQYF. The CDR3 nucleotides read TGTGCCAGTAGTGCTAGCGGCGTGGGGTACGAGCAGTACTTC. V gene TRBV19 combines with J gene TRBJ2-7; 7 bases align to TRBD2. J lost 4 bases, V lost 5 bases, and 8 bases had no gene match. The CDR3 spans 14 residues. Per germline, CDR1 LNHDA and CDR2 SQIVND (reference sequence).

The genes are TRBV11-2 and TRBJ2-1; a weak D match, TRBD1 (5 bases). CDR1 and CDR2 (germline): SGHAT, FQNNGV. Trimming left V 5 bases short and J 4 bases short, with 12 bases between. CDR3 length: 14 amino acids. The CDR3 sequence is CASSPTDQYNEQFF. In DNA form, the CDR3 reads TGTGCCAGCAGCCCGACAGACCAGTACAATGAGCAGTTCTTC.